Listed here are 28 T cell receptor beta chains from one sample, sequenced in a study of T cell responses to AZD1222 COVID-19 vaccine. Clones were sequenced by immunoSEQ multiplex PCR, and TCRdb holds only the in-frame ones, with some missing. Altogether 150,000 to 200,000 clones are present, around 92% being singletons, with the ten largest covering 1% to 1.5%. The sequencing used peripheral blood, collected on day 0 of AZD1222 vaccination. These TCRs come from an adult in good health.

J is TRBJ1-2 and V is TRBV11-2; 8 bases are shared with TRBD1. CDR1 and CDR2 (germline): SGHAT, FQNNGV. This CDR3 comprises 14 residues. Trimming took 5 bases from V and 7 from J; bases not matched to a gene: 9. CDR3 DNA sequence: TGTGCCAGCAGCAGATCGACAGGGGTTCGTGGCTACACCTTC. Its protein product is CASSRSTGVRGYTF.

The rearrangement joins TRBV15 to TRBJ1-5; weak D call: TRBD1 (5 bases). V lost 3 bases and J lost 4, with 10 bases in between. This CDR3 has 14 amino acids. CDR1 LNHNV and CDR2 YYDKDF come from the germline V gene (reference sequence). The DNA of the CDR3 is TGTGCCACCAGCAGCTCTGGGGGGAATCAGCCCCAGCATTTT. Residues: CATSSSGGNQPQHF.

J is TRBJ2-3 and V is TRBV24-1; D unresolved. Germline V lookup: CDR1 KGHDR, CDR2 SFDVKD. Trimming left V 8 bases short and J 0 bases short, with 11 bases between. The length of the CDR3 is 14 residues. CDR3 nucleotides: TGTGCCACCAAAGGGTCAGCTAGCACAGATACGCAGTATTTT. Its translation is CATKGSASTDTQYF.

V gene TRBV10-3 combines with J gene TRBJ2-3; 7 bases line up with TRBD1. V was pared by 7 bases and J by 2 bases, with 3 bases of the junction left unmatched. Per the germline V gene, CDR1 is ENHRY and CDR2 is SYGVKD. The CDR3 consists of 13 residues. CDR3: CAIKGQSTDTQYF. The CDR3 region has the DNA TGTGCCATCAAGGGACAGTCCACAGATACGCAGTATTTT.

The chain has TRBV10-3 and TRBJ2-7, with a tentative D call TRBD1 (6 bases). The V and J ends lost 7 bases and 9 bases respectively, with 19 bases between them. This CDR3 comprises 13 residues. Germline V lookup: CDR1 ENHRY, CDR2 SYGVKD. The CDR3 DNA reads TGTGCCATCACCCCCCAGGGGCAGACGGCGCAGTACTTC. As protein: CAITPQGQTAQYF.

The J gene is TRBJ1-4, the V gene TRBV5-5, with a tentative D call TRBD1 (6 bases). CDR1 is SGHKS and CDR2 is YYEKEE in the germline V gene (reference sequence). There are 18 residues in the CDR3. Trimming removed 3 bases at V and 0 bases at J, with 18 bases between. CDR3 loop: CASSSWRGVGATNEKLFF. For the CDR3, the DNA is TGTGCCAGCAGCTCCTGGAGGGGGGTGGGTGCAACTAATGAAAAACTGTTTTTT.

This chain joins TRBV28 and TRBJ1-5; 7 bases agree with TRBD1. V dropped 9 bases and J dropped 1; count of bases not matched to a gene: 3. The CDR3 has 13 amino acids. Germline V gene data show CDR1 as MDHEN and CDR2 as SYDVKM. In nucleotides, the CDR3 is TGTGCCAGTGGACAGGAAAGCAATCAGCCCCAGCATTTT. Translation: CASGQESNQPQHF.

Comments on this clone: At one boundary the junction diverges from the germline segment, which might be a read error. The gene calls are TRBV7-9 and TRBJ1-1; D might be TRBD1 (5 bases). Per the germline V gene, CDR1 is SEHNR and CDR2 is FQNEAQ (reference sequence). The length of the CDR3 is 13 residues. The CDR3 here is CAGSGPTNAEAFF. CDR3 in DNA: TGTGCCGGGTCGGGACCGACGAACGCTGAAGCTTTCTTT. The full variable domain, with the rest looked up from reference TRBV7-9 and TRBJ1-1, is DTGVSQNPRHKITKRGQNVTFRCDPISEHNRLYWYRQTLGQGPEFLTYFQNEAQLEKSRLLSDRFSAERPKGSFSTLEIQRTEQGDSAMYLCAGSGPTNAEAFFGQGTRLTVV.

This clone was seen only a few times. V usage is TRBV11-2 and J usage is TRBJ2-7, with 9 bases that match TRBD1. The germline CDR1 and CDR2 sequences are SGHAT and FQNNGV. V was clipped by 1 base and J by 6 bases; unmatched bases: 7. This CDR3 has 15 residues. DNA of the CDR3: TGTGCCAGCAGCTTAGGATGGACAGGGGATCGCGAGCAGTACTTC. Residues: CASSLGWTGDREQYF. The complete variable domain, with remaining parts taken from reference TRBV11-2 and TRBJ2-7, reads EAGVAQSPRYKIIEKRQSVAFWCNPISGHATLYWYQQILGQGPKLLIQFQNNGVVDDSQLPKDRFSAERLKGVDSTLKIQPAKLEDSAVYLCASSLGWTGDREQYFGPGTRLTVT.

The chain couples TRBV5-4 to TRBJ2-1; 8 bases map to TRBD1. The length of the CDR3 is 15 residues. V lost 3 bases to trimming and J lost 10 bases; unmatched junction nucleotides: 12. Germline V gene lookup returns CDR1 SGHNT and CDR2 YYREEE (reference sequence). The CDR3 DNA reads TGTGCCAGCAGCTCGCTCCGGGACAGGCCCGCGGAGCAGTTCTTC. This codes for CASSSLRDRPAEQFF.

The V and J genes are TRBV4-2 and TRBJ1-4; maybe TRBD1 (6 bases). Germline V gene lookup returns CDR1 LGHNA and CDR2 YNFKEQ. The CDR3 totals 16 residues. V was clipped by 1 base and J by 1 base, with 10 bases between them. The chain's CDR3 is CASSQAYRETNEKLFF. DNA for the CDR3: TGTGCCAGCAGCCAAGCCTACAGGGAAACTAATGAAAAACTGTTTTTT.

The chain recombines TRBV4-3 with TRBJ2-2; 8 nucleotides agree with TRBD1. The CDR3 is 13 residues long. CDR1 is LGHNA, CDR2 YSLEER, per germline. The trim removed 8 bases at V and 6 bases at J, leaving 5 bases unmatched. This chain's CDR3 is CASRAGGSGELFF. The CDR3 DNA sequence: TGCGCCAGCCGAGCAGGGGGCTCCGGGGAGCTGTTTTTT.

The rearrangement links TRBV12-3 or TRBV12-4 to TRBJ2-7; D is unclear. The CDR3 runs 11 residues. Between the trimmed V and J ends, which lost 8 bases and 6 bases, there was a span of 11 bases. For the CDR3, the DNA is TGTGCCAGCGGTCTAGGGCTCGAGCAGTACTTC. It translates to CASGLGLEQYF.

The chain has TRBV6-5 and TRBJ1-1, with unresolved D. With 2 bases removed from V and 4 bases from J, the gap between germline ends came to 8 bases. CDR1 is MNHEY, CDR2 SVGAGI, per germline. CDR3 length: 13 residues. CDR3 sequence reads: CASSYRGVTEAFF. The CDR3, as DNA: TGTGCCAGCAGTTACCGAGGCGTCACTGAAGCTTTCTTT.

The chain couples TRBV6-2 or TRBV6-3 to TRBJ1-1; possibly TRBD1 for D (5 bases). The CDR3 covers 14 residues. V was trimmed by 2 bases and J by 7 bases, leaving 14 bases between them. CDR1 is MNHEY and CDR2 is SVGEGT in the germline V gene. This chain's CDR3 is CASSYPQERNEAFF. The CDR3 coding sequence is TGTGCCAGCAGTTACCCACAGGAGCGAAATGAAGCTTTCTTT.

The gene calls are TRBV2 and TRBJ2-4; 8 nucleotides line up with TRBD1. CDR3 length: 15 residues. Germline trimming cut 11 bases from V and 2 bases from J; bases unmatched to any gene: 11. Germline V CDR1 and CDR2: SNHLY, FYNNEI. The CDR3 DNA reads TGTGCCGGACAGCCGGACAGGGTTTCCAAAAACATTCAGTACTTC. Amino acids: CAGQPDRVSKNIQYF. Based on the CDR3 plus reference TRBV2 and TRBJ2-4, the full variable domain is EPEVTQTPSHQVTQMGQEVILRCVPISNHLYFYWYRQILGQKVEFLVSFYNNEISEKSEIFDDQFSVERPDGSNFTLKIRSTKLEDSAMYFCAGQPDRVSKNIQYFGAGTRLSVL.

CDR3 nucleotides: TGTGCCTGGCCGGGACAGGGGTATACTGGCTACACCTTC. It specifies CAWPGQGYTGYTF. The V call is TRBV30, the J call TRBJ1-2, with 10 bases aligning to TRBD1. The CDR3 runs 13 residues. CDR1 and CDR2 from the germline V gene are GTSNPN and SVGIG (reference sequence). The J segment lost 7 bases and the V segment lost 5 bases, leaving 7 bases of the junction unmatched.

This chain joins TRBV15 and TRBJ2-4; the D gene is possibly TRBD1 (6 bases). V lost 0 bases, J lost 3 bases, and 6 bases lay in between. CDR1 is LNHNV and CDR2 is YYDKDF in the germline V gene (reference sequence). CDR3 length: 14 residues. DNA of the CDR3: TGTGCCACCAGCAGAGACAGGGGCAAAAACATTCAGTACTTC. The encoded protein is CATSRDRGKNIQYF.

Points on this clone: This specimen includes other DNA sequences encoding the same CDR3. The CDR3 loop reads CASSLRGGGTDTQYF. In DNA, the CDR3 is TGCGCCAGCAGCTTAAGGGGTGGGGGCACAGATACGCAGTATTTT. J is TRBJ2-3 and V is TRBV5-1, with D tentatively TRBD1 (5 bases). Trimming pared 2 bases from V and 1 base from J, leaving 11 bases between. Per germline, CDR1 SGHRS and CDR2 YFSETQ. The CDR3 has 15 amino acids.

The V gene is TRBV19, the J gene TRBJ1-1; perhaps TRBD1 as D (6 bases). CDR3 length: 14 amino acids. The V gene lost 5 bases and the J gene lost 3 bases, with 13 bases spanning the gap. In germline, CDR1 is LNHDA, CDR2 SQIVND (reference sequence). CDR3 in amino acids: CASSLLNRDTEAFF. The CDR3 DNA reads as TGTGCCAGTAGTTTACTGAACAGGGACACTGAAGCTTTCTTT.

The chain recombines TRBV6-5 with TRBJ1-1, with D uncertain. CDR3 size: 13 residues. CDR1 and CDR2 from the germline V gene are MNHEY and SVGAGI. The V gene lost 2 bases and the J gene lost 1 base, with 5 bases spanning the gap. The CDR3 protein is CASSYRQNTEAFF. CDR3 bases: TGTGCCAGCAGTTACCGCCAGAACACTGAAGCTTTCTTT.

The rearrangement links TRBV19 to TRBJ1-5; 9 positions match TRBD1. Trimming removed 4 bases from V and 8 bases from J; junction bases left unmatched: 9. CDR3 length: 15 amino acids. Germline V gene sequence: CDR1 LNHDA, CDR2 SQIVND (reference sequence). The CDR3 nucleotides read TGTGCCAGTAGTACCCATACAGGGGGCATTGAGCCCCAGCATTTT. Amino acid sequence: CASSTHTGGIEPQHF. Drawing the rest from reference TRBV19 and TRBJ1-5, the complete variable domain is DGGITQSPKYLFRKEGQNVTLSCEQNLNHDAMYWYRQDPGQGLRLIYYSQIVNDFQKGDIAEGYSVSREKKESFPLTVTSAQKNPTAFYLCASSTHTGGIEPQHFGDGTRLSIL.

This chain links TRBV9 with TRBJ2-5; TRBD1 might be the D (5 bases). The CDR3 consists of 19 residues. Trimming pared 1 base from V and 1 base from J, leaving 23 bases between. Germline values: CDR1 SGDLS, CDR2 YYNGEE. Here the CDR3 DNA reads TGTGCCAGCAGCGTAAACCTTAAATCGGCCCTCCAGGGCCAAGAGACCCAGTACTTC. Its protein product is CASSVNLKSALQGQETQYF.

The chain employs TRBV25-1 and TRBJ2-7; D gene ambiguous. Trimming removed 2 bases at V and 2 bases at J, with 4 bases between. The CDR3 sequence is 12 residues long. Per the germline V gene, CDR1 is MGHDK and CDR2 is SYGVNS. The CDR3 reads CASSEDTYEQYF. The CDR3, as DNA: TGTGCCAGCAGTGAAGACACCTACGAGCAGTACTTC.

This chain uses TRBV18 with TRBJ1-6; 9 bases are a match to TRBD1. Trimming cost V 0 bases and J 7 bases; bases outside gene matches: 7. Germline V gives CDR1 KGHSH, CDR2 LQKENI. The CDR3 has 17 residues. The CDR3 DNA follows: TGTGCCAGCTCACCACCAGCGGGACAGGGAGGCAATTCACCCCTCCACTTT. Encoded protein: CASSPPAGQGGNSPLHF. Full variable domain (missing parts from reference TRBV18 and TRBJ1-6): NAGVMQNPRHLVRRRGQEARLRCSPMKGHSHVYWYRQLPEEGLKFMVYLQKENIIDESGMPKERFSAEFPKEGPSILRIQQVVRGDSAAYFCASSPPAGQGGNSPLHFGNGTRLTVT.

CDR3: CASTPGAGGYEQYF. The CDR3 coding sequence is TGTGCCAGCACACCGGGCGCAGGGGGCTACGAGCAGTACTTC. V usage is TRBV28 and J usage is TRBJ2-7; 7 bases fit TRBD1. CDR3 length equals 14 residues. Germline V gives CDR1 MDHEN, CDR2 SYDVKM. J was trimmed by 3 bases and V by 7 bases; bases with no gene match: 9.

The V gene is TRBV7-8, the J gene TRBJ2-3, with unresolved D. The CDR3 length is 14 residues. Trimming pared 5 bases from V and 1 base from J, leaving 10 bases between. Per the germline V gene, CDR1 is SGHVS and CDR2 is FQNEAQ. CDR3 in amino acids: CASSRWVGTDTQYF. In DNA, the CDR3 is TGTGCCAGCAGCCGCTGGGTGGGCACAGATACGCAGTATTTT.

The chain combines TRBV7-8 with TRBJ1-2; D possibly corresponds to TRBD1 (5 bases). The CDR3 consists of 16 residues. The germline V and J ends were trimmed by 4 bases and 4 bases, with 19 bases remaining between them. Germline V gene data show CDR1 as SGHVS and CDR2 as FQNEAQ. The CDR3 nucleotides are TGTGCCAGCAGCTCTCGAACCGGGACGGCGAGCTATGGCTACACCTTC. It yields the protein CASSSRTGTASYGYTF.